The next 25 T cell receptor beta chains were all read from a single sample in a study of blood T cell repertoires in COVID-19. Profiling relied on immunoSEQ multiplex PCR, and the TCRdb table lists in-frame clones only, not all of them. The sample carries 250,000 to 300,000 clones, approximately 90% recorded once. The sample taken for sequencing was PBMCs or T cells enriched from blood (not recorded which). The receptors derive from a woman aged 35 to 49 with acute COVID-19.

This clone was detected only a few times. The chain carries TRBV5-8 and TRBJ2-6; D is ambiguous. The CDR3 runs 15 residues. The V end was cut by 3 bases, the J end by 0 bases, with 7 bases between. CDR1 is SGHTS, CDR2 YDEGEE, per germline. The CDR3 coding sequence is TGTGCCAGCAGCTCTAGAATCTCTGGGGCCAACGTCCTGACTTTC. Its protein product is CASSSRISGANVLTF.

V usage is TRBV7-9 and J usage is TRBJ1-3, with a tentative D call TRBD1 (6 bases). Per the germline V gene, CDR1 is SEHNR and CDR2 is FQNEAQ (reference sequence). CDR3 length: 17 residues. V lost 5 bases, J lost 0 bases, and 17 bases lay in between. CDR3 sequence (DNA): TGTGCCAGCAGCCCCCTAGGGGGGACTACCTCTGGAAACACCATATATTTT. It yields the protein CASSPLGGTTSGNTIYF.

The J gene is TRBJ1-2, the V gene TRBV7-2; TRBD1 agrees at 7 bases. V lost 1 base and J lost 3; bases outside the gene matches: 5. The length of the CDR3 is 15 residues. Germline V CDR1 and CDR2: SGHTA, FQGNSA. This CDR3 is CASSLVVQGDYGYTF. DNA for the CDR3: TGTGCCAGCAGCTTAGTAGTCCAGGGGGACTATGGCTACACCTTC.

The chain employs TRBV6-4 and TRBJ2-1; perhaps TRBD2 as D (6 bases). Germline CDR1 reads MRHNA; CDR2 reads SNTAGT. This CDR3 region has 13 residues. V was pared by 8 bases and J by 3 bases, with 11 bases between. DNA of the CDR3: TGTGCCAGCGGTCGGGGGAACTACAATGAGCAGTTCTTC. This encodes CASGRGNYNEQFF.

CDR3 sequence reads: CASSSAVEAQYF. In DNA form, the CDR3 reads TGTGCCAGCAGTTCCGCTGTAGAGGCGCAGTATTTT. The chain couples TRBV6-5 to TRBJ2-3, with D uncertain. V dropped 4 bases and J dropped 10 bases, with 12 bases sitting between them. The CDR3 is 12 amino acids. Germline V gene lookup returns CDR1 MNHEY and CDR2 SVGAGI.

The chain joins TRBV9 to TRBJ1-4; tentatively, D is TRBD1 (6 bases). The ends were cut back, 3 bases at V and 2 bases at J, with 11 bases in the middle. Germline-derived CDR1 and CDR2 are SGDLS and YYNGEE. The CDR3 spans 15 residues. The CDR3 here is CASSALQGTNEKLFF. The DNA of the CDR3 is TGTGCCAGCAGCGCCCTACAGGGCACTAATGAAAAACTGTTTTTT.

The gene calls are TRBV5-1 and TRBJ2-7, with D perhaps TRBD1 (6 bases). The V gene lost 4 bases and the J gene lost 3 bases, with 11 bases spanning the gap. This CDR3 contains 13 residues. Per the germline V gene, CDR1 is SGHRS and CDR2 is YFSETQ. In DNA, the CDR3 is TGCGCCAGCAGCACAGAACAGGGCTACGAGCAGTACTTC. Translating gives CASSTEQGYEQYF.

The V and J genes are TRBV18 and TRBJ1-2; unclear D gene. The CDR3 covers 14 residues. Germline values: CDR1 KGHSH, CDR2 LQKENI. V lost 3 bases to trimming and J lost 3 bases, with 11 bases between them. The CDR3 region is CASSPGSLDYGYTF. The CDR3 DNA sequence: TGTGCCAGCTCACCGGGCAGTCTTGACTATGGCTACACCTTC.

The CDR3 DNA sequence: TGTGCCAGCAGTGAAAAGGGGTTTTACTACACTGAAGCTTTCTTT. Translated, it gives CASSEKGFYYTEAFF. The chain carries TRBV6-1 and TRBJ1-1, with D possibly matching TRBD1 (5 bases). The CDR3 has 15 residues. V shed 2 bases and J shed 3 bases, with 13 bases lying between them. The germline V gene has CDR1 MNHNS and CDR2 SASEGT.

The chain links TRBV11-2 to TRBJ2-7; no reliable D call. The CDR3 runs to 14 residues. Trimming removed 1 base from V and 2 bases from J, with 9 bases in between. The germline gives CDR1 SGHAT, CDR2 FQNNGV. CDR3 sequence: CASSLAGGAYEQYF. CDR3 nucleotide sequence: TGTGCCAGCAGCTTAGCCGGCGGAGCCTACGAGCAGTACTTC.

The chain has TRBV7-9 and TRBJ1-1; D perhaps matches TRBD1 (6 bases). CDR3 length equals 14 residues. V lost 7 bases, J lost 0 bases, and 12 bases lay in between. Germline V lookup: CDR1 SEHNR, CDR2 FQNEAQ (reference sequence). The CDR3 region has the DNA TGTGCCAGCATCGCGGACAGCATGAACACTGAAGCTTTCTTT. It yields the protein CASIADSMNTEAFF.

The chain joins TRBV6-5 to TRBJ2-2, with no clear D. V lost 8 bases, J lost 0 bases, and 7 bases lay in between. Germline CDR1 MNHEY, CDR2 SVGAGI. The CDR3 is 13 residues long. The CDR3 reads CASGAPNTGELFF. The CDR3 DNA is TGTGCCAGCGGAGCTCCGAACACCGGGGAGCTGTTTTTT.

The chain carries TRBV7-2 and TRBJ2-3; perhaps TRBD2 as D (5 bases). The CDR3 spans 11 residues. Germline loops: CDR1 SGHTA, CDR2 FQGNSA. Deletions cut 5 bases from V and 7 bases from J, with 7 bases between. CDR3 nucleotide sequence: TGTGCCAGCAGCCCCGGGAATACGCAGTATTTT. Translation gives CASSPGNTQYF.

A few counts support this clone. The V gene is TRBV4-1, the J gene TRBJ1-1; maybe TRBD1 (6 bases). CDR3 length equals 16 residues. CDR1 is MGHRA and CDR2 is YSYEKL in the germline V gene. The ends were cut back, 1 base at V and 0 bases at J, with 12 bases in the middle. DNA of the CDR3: TGCGCCAGCAGCCAAGGTCGACAGGCCATGAACACTGAAGCTTTCTTT. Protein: CASSQGRQAMNTEAFF.

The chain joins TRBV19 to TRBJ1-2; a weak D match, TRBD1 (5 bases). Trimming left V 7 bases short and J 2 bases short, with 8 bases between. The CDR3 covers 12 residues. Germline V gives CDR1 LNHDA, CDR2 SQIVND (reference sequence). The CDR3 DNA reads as TGTGCCAGTACTCAGGGAAACTATGGCTACACCTTC. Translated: CASTQGNYGYTF.

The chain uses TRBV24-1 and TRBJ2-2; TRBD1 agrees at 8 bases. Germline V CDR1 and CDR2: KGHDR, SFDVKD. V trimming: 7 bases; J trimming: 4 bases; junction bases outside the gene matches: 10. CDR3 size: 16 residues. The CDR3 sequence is CATSPGTGLFTGELFF. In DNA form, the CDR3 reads TGTGCCACCAGCCCCGGGACAGGACTTTTCACCGGGGAGCTGTTTTTT.

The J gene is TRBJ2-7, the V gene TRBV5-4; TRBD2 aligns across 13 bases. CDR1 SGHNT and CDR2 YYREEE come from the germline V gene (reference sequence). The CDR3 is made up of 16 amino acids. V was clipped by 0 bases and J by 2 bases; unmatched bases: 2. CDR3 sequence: CASSLGGTSGAYEQYF. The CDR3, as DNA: TGTGCCAGCAGCTTGGGTGGGACTAGCGGGGCCTACGAGCAGTACTTC.

CDR3 region: CASSLQGAFSGYTF. Written as DNA, the CDR3 is TGTGCCAGCAGCCTACAGGGGGCATTCAGTGGCTACACCTTC. The genes are TRBV14 and TRBJ1-2; the match to TRBD1 covers 9 bases. There are 14 residues in the CDR3. The germline gives CDR1 SGHDN, CDR2 FVKESK. V dropped 4 bases and J dropped 7; count of bases not matched to a gene: 7.

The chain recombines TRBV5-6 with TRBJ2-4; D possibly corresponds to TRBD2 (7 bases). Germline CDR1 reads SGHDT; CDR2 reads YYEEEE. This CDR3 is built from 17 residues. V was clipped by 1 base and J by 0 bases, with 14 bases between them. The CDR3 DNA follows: TGTGCCAGCAGCTTGAGGGGGAGGGCCCTAGCCAAAAACATTCAGTACTTC. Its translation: CASSLRGRALAKNIQYF.

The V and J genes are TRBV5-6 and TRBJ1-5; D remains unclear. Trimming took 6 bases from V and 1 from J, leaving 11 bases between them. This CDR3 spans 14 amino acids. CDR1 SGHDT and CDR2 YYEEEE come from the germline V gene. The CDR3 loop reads CASTLAYSNQPQHF. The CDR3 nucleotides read TGTGCCAGCACTCTGGCTTACAGCAATCAGCCCCAGCATTTT.

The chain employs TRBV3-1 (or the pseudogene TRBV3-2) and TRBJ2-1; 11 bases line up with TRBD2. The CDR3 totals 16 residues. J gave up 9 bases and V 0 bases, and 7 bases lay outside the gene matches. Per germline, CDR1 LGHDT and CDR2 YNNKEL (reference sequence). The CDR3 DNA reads TGTGCCAGCAGCCAAGATAGGCTAGCGGGGGGTGTTGAGCAGTTCTTC. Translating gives CASSQDRLAGGVEQFF.

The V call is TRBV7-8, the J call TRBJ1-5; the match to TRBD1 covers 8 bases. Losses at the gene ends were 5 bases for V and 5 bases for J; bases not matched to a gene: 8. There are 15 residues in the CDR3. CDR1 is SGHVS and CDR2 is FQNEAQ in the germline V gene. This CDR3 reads CASSQAGQVYQPQHF. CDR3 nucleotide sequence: TGTGCCAGCAGCCAGGCGGGACAGGTTTATCAGCCCCAGCATTTT. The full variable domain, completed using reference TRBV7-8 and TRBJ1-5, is GAGVSQSPRYKVAKRGQDVALRCDPISGHVSLFWYQQALGQGPEFLTYFQNEAQLDKSGLPSDRFFAERPEGSVSTLKIQRTQQEDSAVYLCASSQAGQVYQPQHFGDGTRLSIL.

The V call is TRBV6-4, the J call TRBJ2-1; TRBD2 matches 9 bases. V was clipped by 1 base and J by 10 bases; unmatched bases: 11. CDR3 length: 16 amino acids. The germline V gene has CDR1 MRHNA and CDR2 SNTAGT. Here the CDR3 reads CASSDFGAGGPGEQFF. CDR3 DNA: TGTGCCAGCAGTGACTTCGGGGCGGGAGGGCCTGGAGAGCAGTTCTTC.

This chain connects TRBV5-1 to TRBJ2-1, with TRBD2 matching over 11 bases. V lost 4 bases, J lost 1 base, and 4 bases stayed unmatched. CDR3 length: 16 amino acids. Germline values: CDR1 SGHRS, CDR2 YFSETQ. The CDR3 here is CASSITSGSSYNEQFF. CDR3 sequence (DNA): TGCGCCAGCAGCATAACTAGCGGGAGTTCCTACAATGAGCAGTTCTTC. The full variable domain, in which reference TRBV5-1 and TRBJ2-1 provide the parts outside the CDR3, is KAGVTQTPRYLIKTRGQQVTLSCSPISGHRSVSWYQQTPGQGLQFLFEYFSETQRNKGNFPGRFSGRQFSNSRSEMNVSTLELGDSALYLCASSITSGSSYNEQFFGPGTRLTVL.

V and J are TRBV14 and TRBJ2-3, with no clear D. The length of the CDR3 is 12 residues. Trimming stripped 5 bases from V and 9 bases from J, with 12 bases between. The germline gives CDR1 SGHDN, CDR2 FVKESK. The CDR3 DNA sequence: TGTGCCAGCAGCTCTCTCTTGCGAACGCAGTATTTT. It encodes CASSSLLRTQYF.